The following is a TCR beta chain sequence with its context. Its antigen remains unknown. The source of the sample is a study of shared clonotypes between healthy human individuals. Overall study context: Donor ages ranged 18 to 49 years: two women, three men. The study, taken as a whole, reports: Clonotypes not shared had lower generation probabilities than those common to all four donors.

The assay was carried out at the deep level. Authors' methods: Filtering differed, since immunoSEQ gave only junction sequences and no quality scores. TCRdb's table, derived via immunoSEQ multiplex PCR, lists solely in-frame clones and lacks some. V, J and clone size are those of that table, while D and trimming were read from the DNA. The sample shows just over 2,000,000 clones, 85% to 95% of them seen only once. The CDR3 totals 13 residues. V lost 2 bases and J lost 9, with 8 bases in between. Germline V gene sequence: CDR1 MNHEY, CDR2 SMNVEV (reference sequence). The J gene is TRBJ1-6, the V gene TRBV27; tentatively, D is TRBD1 (6 bases). The sequencing input was naive CD4+ T cells sorted from blood. Stated subset: CD45RA+ positively selected. This clonotype was sampled from a man between 18 and 29 years old in good health. The CDR3 region has the DNA TGTGCCAGCAGTTTAACAGGGAGTTCACCCCTCCACTTT. Encoded protein: CASSLTGSSPLHF.